The 32 T cell receptor beta chains listed next were all sequenced from one sample in a study of neurological immune-mediated disorders. TCRdb re-called the 5' RACE reads through MiXCR, storing one row per CDR3 protein. Of over 75,000 distinct CDR3 sequences in the sample, 5.8% were seen once. The time point denotes: longitudinal time-point 2. The sample taken for sequencing was PBMCs. These receptor sequences come from a woman aged 55-70 years with multiple sclerosis.

This clonotype was observed at least ten times. V is TRBV4-1 and J is TRBJ2-2; the match to TRBD2 covers 11 bases. Germline CDR1 MGHRA, CDR2 YSYEKL. The CDR3 has 18 residues. V lost 0 bases and J lost 4; bases outside the gene matches: 7. CDR3 coding DNA: TGCGCCAGCAGCCAAGATCTTAGCGGGGGGGCGGTCACCGGGGAGCTGTTTTTT. Translating it yields CASSQDLSGGAVTGELFF.

This clonotype was observed a few times. The V and J genes are TRBV5-1 and TRBJ1-1; D not resolved. The germline gives CDR1 SGHRS, CDR2 YFSETQ. CDR3 length: 16 residues. With 0 bases removed from V and 0 bases from J, the gap between germline ends came to 12 bases. In DNA form, the CDR3 reads TGCGCCAGCAGCTTGGTCGCAGCGACCATGAACACTGAAGCTTTCTTT. It encodes CASSLVAATMNTEAFF.

This clonotype was found many times. The chain employs TRBV7-9 and TRBJ2-6; D remains unclear. V gave up 2 bases and J gave up 1 base, with 6 bases separating them. This CDR3 is 15 amino acids long. The germline gives CDR1 SEHNR, CDR2 FQNEAQ (reference sequence). The DNA of the CDR3 is TGTGCCAGCAGCTTAAAGGCTTCTGGGGCCAACGTCCTGACTTTC. This translates into CASSLKASGANVLTF.

This clonotype was recorded many times. This chain uses TRBV15 with TRBJ1-1; no definite D call. Trimming removed 5 bases at V and 3 bases at J, with 4 bases between. The CDR3 is made up of 11 amino acids. CDR1 and CDR2 from the germline V gene are LNHNV and YYDKDF (reference sequence). The CDR3 is CATSRDTEAFF. Written as DNA, the CDR3 is TGTGCCACCAGCCGGGACACTGAAGCTTTCTTT.

This clonotype has at least ten counts. J is TRBJ2-1 and V is TRBV4-1; 8 positions agree with TRBD2. The germline gives CDR1 MGHRA, CDR2 YSYEKL. V lost 0 bases, J lost 8 bases, and 9 bases stayed unmatched. The CDR3 has 16 residues. This CDR3 reads CASSQDRTGGPDEQFF. The CDR3 nucleotides read TGCGCCAGCAGCCAAGATCGAACGGGGGGGCCGGATGAGCAGTTCTTC.

The chain joins TRBV5-1 to TRBJ1-1; D gene unclear. Trimming removed 4 bases from V and 0 bases from J, with 10 bases in between. The germline CDR1 and CDR2 sequences are SGHRS and YFSETQ. CDR3 length equals 14 residues. CDR3 loop: CASSRSAMNTEAFF. Here the CDR3 DNA reads TGCGCCAGCAGCCGTTCGGCCATGAACACTGAAGCTTTCTTT.

This clonotype showed up many times. V is TRBV14 and J is TRBJ2-3; TRBD2 matches 7 bases. Per the germline V gene, CDR1 is SGHDN and CDR2 is FVKESK. The CDR3 is made up of 16 amino acids. After removal of 0 bases from V and 2 bases from J, the junction contained 5 bases not matched to a gene. DNA of the CDR3: TGTGCCAGCAGCCAAGAGGGGGGACTATACACAGATACGCAGTATTTT. Translating it yields CASSQEGGLYTDTQYF.

This clonotype came up many times. The rearrangement uses TRBV7-2 and TRBJ2-7; TRBD1 aligns across 8 bases. J was trimmed by 4 bases and V by 4 bases; bases with no gene match: 9. The CDR3 totals 15 residues. Germline V gene lookup returns CDR1 SGHTA and CDR2 FQGNSA. The CDR3, as DNA: TGTGCCAGCAGCTACCAACAGGGGGGACCTTACGAGCAGTACTTC. This codes for CASSYQQGGPYEQYF. Supplemented by reference TRBV7-2 and TRBJ2-7, the full variable domain reads GAGVSQSPSNKVTEKGKDVELRCDPISGHTALYWYRQSLGQGLEFLIYFQGNSAPDKSGLPSDRFSAERTGGSVSTLTIQRTQQEDSAVYLCASSYQQGGPYEQYFGPGTRLTVT.

There are many counts of this clonotype. This sequence joins TRBV5-1 and TRBJ2-5; 8 bases map to TRBD1. The germline V gene encodes CDR1 SGHRS and CDR2 YFSETQ. V trimming: 4 bases; J trimming: 4 bases; junction bases outside the gene matches: 9. The CDR3 covers 15 residues. CDR3 DNA sequence: TGCGCCAGCAGCAACGGACAGGGATTAGGAGAGACCCAGTACTTC. It specifies CASSNGQGLGETQYF. Full variable domain (remainder filled in from reference TRBV5-1 and TRBJ2-5): KAGVTQTPRYLIKTRGQQVTLSCSPISGHRSVSWYQQTPGQGLQFLFEYFSETQRNKGNFPGRFSGRQFSNSRSEMNVSTLELGDSALYLCASSNGQGLGETQYFGPGTRLLVL.

The sample holds many counts of this clonotype. This chain links TRBV9 with TRBJ1-2; 10 nucleotides match TRBD1. CDR1 and CDR2 from the germline V gene are SGDLS and YYNGEE. V was clipped by 4 bases and J by 4 bases; unmatched bases: 10. The CDR3 is made up of 16 amino acids. CDR3 DNA: TGTGCCAGCAGCCCACGACAGGGGGCGATTTTCTATGGCTACACCTTC. This codes for CASSPRQGAIFYGYTF.

On this clonotype itself: This likely comes from a read error, as the CDR3 has no conserved phenylalanine or tryptophan at its end. V and J are TRBV5-1 and TRBJ2-3; D uncertain. The CDR3 is 12 residues long. Germline CDR1 is SGHRS and CDR2 is YFSETQ. The DNA of the CDR3 is TGTGCCAGCAGCTTGCCTTCAGATACGCAGTATTGT. It specifies CASSLPSDTQYC.

This clonotype has ten or more counts. The rearrangement joins TRBV11-2 to TRBJ2-1; 8 nucleotides align to TRBD2. V was pared by 0 bases and J by 7 bases, with 8 bases of the junction left unmatched. CDR3 size: 16 residues. CDR1 and CDR2 (germline): SGHAT, FQNNGV. CDR3 region: CASSLDEIAGSNEQFF. The CDR3 DNA reads TGTGCCAGCAGCTTAGACGAGATAGCGGGGTCAAATGAGCAGTTCTTC.

In its sample, this clonotype was seen many times. The chain carries TRBV5-1 and TRBJ2-2; no clear D. The CDR3 covers 14 residues. Germline V gene sequence: CDR1 SGHRS, CDR2 YFSETQ. V dropped 5 bases and J dropped 4 bases, with 12 bases sitting between them. In nucleotides, the CDR3 is TGCGCCAGCAGGAGCGCTGGTGGCACCGGGGAGCTGTTTTTT. Amino acid sequence: CASRSAGGTGELFF.

Many counts were recorded for this clonotype. This chain uses TRBV20-1 with TRBJ2-1, with TRBD2 matching over 7 bases. Germline V gene data show CDR1 as DFQATT and CDR2 as SNEGSKA (reference sequence). V gave up 1 base and J gave up 7 bases; unmatched junction bases: 10. This CDR3 spans 15 amino acids. The CDR3 protein is CSARVPGTTRNEQFF. Here the CDR3 DNA reads TGCAGTGCTAGAGTACCCGGGACTACGAGGAATGAGCAGTTCTTC.

This clonotype came up many times. The chain carries TRBV20-1 and TRBJ2-7, with 8 bases that match TRBD2. With 7 bases clipped from V and 3 bases from J, the junction kept 14 bases outside the gene matches. CDR1 is DFQATT, CDR2 SNEGSKA, per germline (reference sequence). The CDR3 runs 15 residues. CDR3 protein: CSVLRRLRGDYEQYF. CDR3 nucleotides: TGCAGTGTCCTACGGCGATTGCGGGGGGACTACGAGCAGTACTTC.

Concerning this clonotype itself: A much larger clone differs by one base, so this may be a read error. The rearrangement joins TRBV5-1 to TRBJ2-5; D might be TRBD1 (6 bases). Per germline, CDR1 SGHRS and CDR2 YFSETQ. V lost 0 bases to trimming and J lost 5 bases, with 14 bases between them. The CDR3 spans 15 residues. The CDR3 reads CASSLALGAAETQYF. The CDR3 bases are TGCGCCAGCAGCTTGGCCCTGGGGGCCGCCGAGACCCAGTACTTC.

There are a few counts of this clonotype. This rearrangement joins TRBV20-1 to TRBJ1-6; 7 bases are a match to TRBD1. This CDR3 region has 13 residues. J lost 6 bases, V lost 6 bases, and 5 bases had no gene match. Germline V gene sequence: CDR1 DFQATT, CDR2 SNEGSKA (reference sequence). CDR3 region: CSATGQSNSPLHF. Written as DNA, the CDR3 is TGCAGTGCAACGGGACAGAGTAATTCACCCCTCCACTTT.

At least ten counts were recorded for this clonotype. V and J are TRBV5-1 and TRBJ1-4; the D is unclear. Per the germline V gene, CDR1 is SGHRS and CDR2 is YFSETQ. The CDR3 is 15 amino acids. Trimming took 1 base from V and 5 from J, leaving 12 bases between them. The DNA of the CDR3 is TGCGCCAGCAGCTTGACGTCAGGAGTAAATGAAAAACTGTTTTTT. This encodes CASSLTSGVNEKLFF.

This clonotype appeared many times. The V and J genes are TRBV5-1 and TRBJ2-1, with D unclear. V was clipped by 0 bases and J by 4 bases, with 14 bases between them. The CDR3 is 16 amino acids. CDR1 and CDR2 (germline): SGHRS, YFSETQ. Written as DNA, the CDR3 is TGCGCCAGCAGCTTGGGGGATGGGGTTGGATACAATGAGCAGTTCTTC. Amino acid sequence: CASSLGDGVGYNEQFF.

This clonotype was found many times. This chain uses TRBV7-2 with TRBJ2-7; TRBD2 agrees at 10 bases. The CDR3 runs 14 residues. Germline V gives CDR1 SGHTA, CDR2 FQGNSA. The V and J ends lost 8 bases and 5 bases, in that order; junction bases with no gene match: 9. This CDR3 is CASALAGGFDEQYF. In DNA, the CDR3 is TGTGCCAGCGCCTTAGCGGGGGGTTTCGACGAGCAGTACTTC.

This clonotype was recorded many times. The rearrangement links TRBV5-5 to TRBJ2-1; D call uncertain. The CDR3 runs 11 residues. CDR1 is SGHKS, CDR2 YYEKEE, per germline (reference sequence). V lost 2 bases and J 7 bases, leaving 4 bases between the germline ends. CDR3 nucleotide sequence: TGTGCCAGCAGCTTTCGGAATGAGCAGTTCTTC. Protein sequence: CASSFRNEQFF.

This clonotype was recorded many times. V gene TRBV3-1 combines with J gene TRBJ1-6, with D unresolved. CDR1 is LGHDT, CDR2 YNNKEL, per germline (reference sequence). CDR3 length equals 14 residues. V shed 1 base and J shed 8 bases, with 9 bases lying between them. The CDR3 DNA is TGTGCCAGCAGCCAAGTAGCTGGGTATTCACCCCTCCACTTT. Its protein product is CASSQVAGYSPLHF.

In its sample, this clonotype was seen many times. This chain joins TRBV12-3 or TRBV12-4 and TRBJ1-5; a possible D gene is TRBD1 (5 bases). The CDR3 runs 14 residues. With 2 bases removed from V and 2 bases from J, the gap between germline ends came to 7 bases. The CDR3 sequence: CASSLRGGNQPQHF. DNA for the CDR3: TGTGCCAGCAGTTTAAGGGGAGGCAATCAGCCCCAGCATTTT.

This clonotype was counted many times. The J gene is TRBJ2-3, the V gene TRBV7-2; 7 positions agree with TRBD2. CDR1 and CDR2 from the germline V gene are SGHTA and FQGNSA. The V and J ends lost 5 bases and 7 bases, in that order; junction bases with no gene match: 6. The CDR3 is made up of 13 amino acids. CDR3 residues: CASSPTSVNTQYF. DNA for the CDR3: TGTGCCAGCAGCCCCACTAGCGTAAATACGCAGTATTTT.

In its sample, this clonotype was seen many times. The chain combines TRBV28 with TRBJ2-5; 8 bases align to TRBD2. Trimming took 5 bases from V and 1 from J; bases not matched to a gene: 6. This CDR3 region has 15 residues. The V gene's germline CDR1 is MDHEN and CDR2 SYDVKM. CDR3 region: CASSQRGPSQETQYF. Here the CDR3 DNA reads TGTGCCAGCAGTCAGCGGGGGCCCTCCCAAGAGACCCAGTACTTC.

The table lists this clonotype with many counts. This sequence joins TRBV6-1 and TRBJ1-2; no definite D call. V was trimmed by 1 base and J by 8 bases, leaving 11 bases between them. This CDR3 contains 13 residues. Germline assignment: CDR1 MNHNS and CDR2 SASEGT. The CDR3 sequence is CASSEERAYGYTF. The DNA of the CDR3 is TGTGCCAGCAGTGAAGAAAGGGCGTACGGCTACACCTTC.

This clonotype was observed a few times. This chain uses TRBV12-5 with TRBJ2-3, with 8 bases matching TRBD1. Germline trimming cut 7 bases from V and 7 bases from J; bases unmatched to any gene: 13. The germline gives CDR1 LGHNT, CDR2 FRNRAP. The CDR3 consists of 15 residues. The CDR3 here is CASDPGTGSPHTQYF. The CDR3 nucleotides are TGTGCTAGTGATCCAGGGACAGGATCTCCACATACGCAGTATTTT. Complete variable domain (other parts from reference TRBV12-5 and TRBJ2-3): DARVTQTPRHKVTEMGQEVTMRCQPILGHNTVFWYRQTMMQGLELLAYFRNRAPLDDSGMPKDRFSAEMPDATLATLKIQPSEPRDSAVYFCASDPGTGSPHTQYFGPGTRLTVL.

This clonotype was found many times. CDR3 nucleotide sequence: TGTGCCAGCAGCTTATATGGGGCTGAAGCTTTCTTT. Its protein is CASSLYGAEAFF. The rearrangement links TRBV7-2 to TRBJ1-1; D gene uncertain. CDR1 and CDR2 (germline): SGHTA, FQGNSA. This CDR3 is built from 12 residues. The ends were cut back, 2 bases at V and 6 bases at J, with 7 bases in the middle. Supplemented by reference TRBV7-2 and TRBJ1-1, the full variable domain reads GAGVSQSPSNKVTEKGKDVELRCDPISGHTALYWYRQSLGQGLEFLIYFQGNSAPDKSGLPSDRFSAERTGGSVSTLTIQRTQQEDSAVYLCASSLYGAEAFFGQGTRLTVV.

In its sample, this clonotype was seen a few times. The chain employs TRBV5-6 and TRBJ2-7, with TRBD1 as a possible D gene (6 bases). V was trimmed by 5 bases and J by 0 bases, leaving 15 bases between them. Germline V gene sequence: CDR1 SGHDT, CDR2 YYEEEE. The CDR3 is 15 residues long. The DNA of the CDR3 is TGTGCCAGCAGAAGGCCGGAGACAGGCTCCTACGAGCAGTACTTC. This gives the protein CASRRPETGSYEQYF.

This clonotype was counted many times. The gene calls are TRBV20-1 and TRBJ1-5, with 7 nucleotides matching TRBD1. V shed 4 bases and J 4 bases; nucleotides not matched to a gene: 10. Per the germline V gene, CDR1 is DFQATT and CDR2 is SNEGSKA (reference sequence). The CDR3 has 15 amino acids. CDR3 DNA: TGCAGTGCTATAAGGACAGGCTTCGGGAATCAGCCCCAGCATTTT. Translating gives CSAIRTGFGNQPQHF.

This clonotype was counted at least ten times. The V and J genes are TRBV7-8 and TRBJ1-1, with TRBD1 as a possible D gene (5 bases). CDR1 and CDR2 from the germline V gene are SGHVS and FQNEAQ. V lost 5 bases, J lost 4 bases, and 11 bases lay in between. The CDR3 totals 13 residues. CDR3: CASSDQGGTEAFF. The DNA for the CDR3 is TGTGCCAGCAGCGATCAGGGCGGCACTGAAGCTTTCTTT.

This clonotype was seen ten or more times. This chain links TRBV7-8 with TRBJ1-6; unclear D gene. The V and J ends lost 6 bases and 8 bases respectively, with 17 bases between them. The CDR3 spans 15 residues. The germline CDR1 and CDR2 sequences are SGHVS and FQNEAQ. The DNA of the CDR3 is TGTGCCAGCAGAGGACTGCTCCTCCCCCATTCACCCCTCCACTTT. Residues: CASRGLLLPHSPLHF.